These T cell receptor beta chains were read from a single sample in a study of blood T cells in healthy people across ages. One entry per CDR3 protein results from TCRdb running MiXCR on the 5' RACE reads. In the table there are about 670,000 distinct CDR3 sequences, 40% to 50% of which are singletons. Sample: blood. These TCRs come from a man older than 75 in good health. The CDR3 runs from the conserved cysteine through the conserved F or W. A D gene is named only where the DNA matches it firmly. The size field is filled for only some rows; it gives once, few, many or a size class.

j_gene	abundance	v_gene	d_gene	CDR3aa	CDR3nt
TRBJ2-5	NA	TRBV12-3/TRBV12-4	NA	CASSLGAGTQYF	TGTGCCAGCAGCTTGGGGGCTGGGACCCAGTACTTC
TRBJ2-1	NA	TRBV7-2	TRBD2	CASSPEGGSGTQFF	TGTGCCAGCAGCCCTGAGGGAGGGTCAGGGACCCAGTTCTTC
TRBJ2-6	NA	TRBV7-3	TRBD1	CASRGQGSAGANVLTF	TGTGCCAGCAGGGGACAGGGCTCGGCCGGGGCCAACGTCCTGACTTTC
TRBJ1-4	once	TRBV4-2	TRBD1	CASSQPDRPFNEKLFF	TGTGCCAGCAGCCAGCCGGACAGGCCCTTTAATGAAAAACTGTTTTTT
TRBJ2-7	once	TRBV14	NA	CASSQEVDNSYEQYF	TGTGCCAGCAGCCAAGAAGTAGACAACTCCTACGAGCAGTACTTC
TRBJ2-7	NA	TRBV6-2/TRBV6-3	NA	CASSGDGLYEQYF	TGTGCCAGCAGCGGGGACGGCCTCTACGAGCAGTACTTC
TRBJ2-2	NA	TRBV7-9	NA	CASSLFASGELFF	TGTGCCAGCAGCTTATTCGCGAGCGGGGAGCTGTTTTTT
TRBJ2-7	NA	TRBV7-9	NA	CASSLEFAIRPYEQYF	TGTGCCAGCAGCTTAGAGTTTGCTATCAGACCCTACGAGCAGTACTTC
TRBJ2-7	NA	TRBV6-2/TRBV6-3	NA	CASSYELGYEQYF	TGTGCCAGCAGTTACGAACTAGGATACGAGCAGTACTTC
TRBJ2-6	few	TRBV14	NA	CASSQEDLGWTGANVLTF	TGTGCCAGCAGCCAAGAAGACCTCGGGTGGACTGGGGCCAACGTCCTGACTTTC
TRBJ1-4	NA	TRBV6-5	NA	CASTRRGSNEKLFF	TGTGCCAGCACCCGGAGAGGGAGCAATGAAAAACTGTTTTTT
TRBJ2-5	NA	TRBV5-1	NA	CASTAMVLGGETQYF	TGCGCCAGCACCGCAATGGTATTAGGAGGAGAGACCCAGTACTTC
TRBJ1-5	NA	TRBV4-2	NA	CASSQEEGRPQHF	TGTGCCAGCAGCCAAGAGGAGGGTCGGCCCCAGCATTTT
TRBJ1-1	NA	TRBV2	TRBD1	CASSGQGMNTEAFF	TGTGCCAGCAGTGGACAGGGCATGAACACTGAAGCTTTCTTT
TRBJ1-1	NA	TRBV6-6	NA	CASSTRRTEAFF	TGTGCCAGCAGTACTCGCCGCACTGAAGCTTTCTTT
TRBJ2-4	NA	TRBV30	NA	CAWSPTPAVAKNIQYF	TGTGCCTGGAGTCCCACCCCGGCGGTAGCCAAAAACATTCAGTACTTC
TRBJ2-7	many	TRBV20-1	NA	CSARPSSVYEQYF	TGCAGTGCTAGACCAAGCTCGGTCTACGAGCAGTACTTC
TRBJ2-1	many	TRBV6-1	NA	CASSEVQYRGLTYNEQFF	TGTGCCAGCAGTGAAGTACAATATCGGGGGCTCACCTACAATGAGCAGTTCTTC
TRBJ2-4	few	TRBV5-1	NA	CASSLGRSENIQYF	TGCGCCAGCAGCTTGGGGCGGTCCGAAAACATTCAGTACTTC
TRBJ2-4	few	TRBV6-1	TRBD2	CASSEVASGGGNIQYF	TGTGCCAGCAGTGAAGTGGCTAGCGGGGGTGGAAACATTCAGTACTTC
TRBJ2-2	once	TRBV5-1	TRBD1	CASSQDRGLTGELFF	TGCGCCAGCAGCCAGGACAGGGGGTTGACCGGGGAGCTGTTTTTT
TRBJ2-5	few	TRBV20-1	NA	CSAGEDRSLETQYF	TGCAGTGCTGGGGAGGACAGGTCGCTCGAGACCCAGTACTTC
TRBJ2-1	NA	TRBV6-2/TRBV6-3	NA	CASSYRKGGSYNEQFF	TGTGCCAGCAGTTACCGGAAGGGAGGCTCCTACAATGAGCAGTTCTTC
TRBJ2-7	NA	TRBV3-1	TRBD2	CASSSRTSGSKYF	TGTGCCAGCAGCAGTAGGACTAGCGGTAGTAAGTACTTC
TRBJ2-7	NA	TRBV10-3	NA	CAIREVGPYEQYF	TGTGCCATTAGAGAGGTGGGGCCCTACGAGCAGTACTTC